This T cell receptor beta chain was sequenced in a study of T cell changes during pregnancy in multiple sclerosis. The CDR3 is 15 amino acids. Germline assignment: CDR1 SGHTA and CDR2 FQGTGA. V was clipped by 2 bases and J by 4 bases; unmatched bases: 6. Using immunoSEQ multiplex PCR, the repertoire was profiled, and TCRdb retains in-frame clones only, with some absent. The profile shows approximately 88,000 clones, 90% to 95% of them singletons. The material sequenced was peripheral blood, taken in the first trimester of pregnancy. The V gene is TRBV7-3, the J gene TRBJ2-5; 8 bases align to TRBD1. This TCR came from a female donor with multiple sclerosis, enrolled in a pregnancy study. CDR3 protein: CASSLYRGVGETQYF. DNA of the CDR3: TGTGCCAGCAGCTTATACAGGGGGGTGGGAGAGACCCAGTACTTC.